The 26 T cell receptor beta chains below were found in one sample sequenced in a study of T cell responses to AZD1222 COVID-19 vaccine. Repertoires were generated with immunoSEQ multiplex PCR, while TCRdb's copy carries only in-frame clones and drops some. The sample lists roughly 170,000 clones, 70% to 90% occurring once. The sequencing used peripheral blood, collected on day 0 of AZD1222 vaccination. The receptors were gathered from an adult in good health.

V and J are TRBV18 and TRBJ2-3, with D maybe TRBD1 (6 bases). This CDR3 has 15 residues. Trimming removed 6 bases from V and 2 bases from J, with 15 bases in between. Germline CDR1 is KGHSH and CDR2 is LQKENI. CDR3 nucleotides: TGTGCCAGCTCGGAAAGACAGGTACCCACAGATACGCAGTATTTT. Protein: CASSERQVPTDTQYF.

The chain joins TRBV2 to TRBJ2-6; weak D call: TRBD2 (6 bases). CDR3 length equals 13 residues. The germline gives CDR1 SNHLY, CDR2 FYNNEI. V shed 8 bases and J shed 4 bases, with 9 bases lying between them. The CDR3 region is CASGAGGANVLTF. CDR3 nucleotide sequence: TGTGCCAGCGGAGCGGGCGGGGCCAACGTCCTGACTTTC.

V is TRBV27 and J is TRBJ1-2, with D unclear. Trimming stripped 3 bases from V and 5 bases from J, with 22 bases between. The germline CDR1 and CDR2 sequences are MNHEY and SMNVEV (reference sequence). CDR3 size: 17 residues. The CDR3 bases are TGTGCCAGCAGTTTTATGGCCCGCCCGGGCGGCCGGTATGGCTACACCTTC. It is translated as CASSFMARPGGRYGYTF.

With respect to this clone: Sequence at one end of the junction differs from germline and may be a read error. This rearrangement joins TRBV11-2 to TRBJ1-6; 10 positions match TRBD1. The CDR3 sequence is 16 residues long. Per the germline V gene, CDR1 is SGHAT and CDR2 is FQNNGV. CDR3 region: CASRLETGGRNSPLHF. As DNA, the CDR3 is TGTGCCAGCAGATTAGAGACAGGGGGCAGAAATTCACCCCTCCACTTT. Together with reference TRBV11-2 and TRBJ1-6, the CDR3 gives the full variable domain: EAGVAQSPRYKIIEKRQSVAFWCNPISGHATLYWYQQILGQGPKLLIQFQNNGVVDDSQLPKDRFSAERLKGVDSTLKIQPAKLEDSAVYLCASRLETGGRNSPLHFGNGTRLTVT.

V gene TRBV19 combines with J gene TRBJ1-6; a weak D match, TRBD1 (6 bases). The CDR3 loop spans 13 amino acids. Looked up from germline, CDR1 is LNHDA and CDR2 is SQIVND (reference sequence). Trimming removed 3 bases from V and 13 bases from J, with 13 bases in between. The CDR3 region is CASSIKGDAPLHF. CDR3 in DNA: TGTGCCAGTAGTATTAAGGGGGACGCCCCCCTCCACTTT.

Comments on this clone: The junction departs from the called germline gene at one end, perhaps through a read error. The genes are TRBV7-2 and TRBJ2-3, with TRBD2 matching over 10 bases. CDR1 and CDR2 from the germline V gene are SGHTA and FQGNSA. The CDR3 loop spans 15 amino acids. CDR3 bases: TGTGCCAGCACCTTAGCGGGGGGTAGCACAGATACGCAGTATTTT. Its protein product is CASTLAGGSTDTQYF.

This sequence joins TRBV14 and TRBJ2-3; D not certain. The V and J ends lost 2 bases and 1 base respectively, with 10 bases between them. The V gene's germline CDR1 is SGHDN and CDR2 FVKESK. The CDR3 spans 15 residues. CDR3 in DNA: TGTGCCAGCAGCCAAATTGGTGGGGGCACAGATACGCAGTATTTT. Its translation is CASSQIGGGTDTQYF.

The J gene is TRBJ2-2, the V gene TRBV19, with D possibly being TRBD1 (6 bases). Trimming removed 5 bases at V and 2 bases at J, with 18 bases between. The CDR3 totals 17 residues. The germline V gene has CDR1 LNHDA and CDR2 SQIVND (reference sequence). CDR3 nucleotide sequence: TGTGCCAGTAGTCGAAACTTTGTACAGGGTAACACCGGGGAGCTGTTTTTT. It yields the protein CASSRNFVQGNTGELFF.

The chain is built from TRBV5-3 and TRBJ2-7; tentative D call: TRBD1 (5 bases). TRBV5-3 has ORF status, its function being uncertain. The CDR3 is 15 residues long. Trimming took off 1 base at V and 0 bases at J, with 11 bases between the two ends. The chain's CDR3 is CARSLKRGSSYEQYF. The CDR3 DNA is TGTGCCAGAAGCTTGAAAAGGGGAAGCTCCTACGAGCAGTACTTC.

DNA of the CDR3: TGTGCCAGTAGTATCCTCTTCCGGGACAGGAATTCACCCCTCCACTTT. This encodes CASSILFRDRNSPLHF. This chain joins TRBV19 and TRBJ1-6; 8 nucleotides match TRBD1. CDR1 and CDR2 (germline): LNHDA, SQIVND (reference sequence). Unmatched junction bases numbered 8, after V lost 3 bases and J lost 7 bases. There are 16 residues in the CDR3.

Worth noting for this clone: The germline gene is not matched at one end of the junction; a read error may be the cause. The genes are TRBV7-7 and TRBJ2-5; D gene uncertain. The CDR3 length is 13 residues. The germline V gene encodes CDR1 SSHAT and CDR2 FNYEAQ (reference sequence). The CDR3 coding sequence is TGTGCTAGCAGCTTAGGTACTGGGGAGACCCAGTACTTC. This translates into CASSLGTGETQYF.

This chain uses TRBV9 with TRBJ2-3; D unresolved. V was trimmed by 4 bases and J by 2 bases, leaving 5 bases between them. In germline, CDR1 is SGDLS, CDR2 YYNGEE. The CDR3 has 12 residues. The CDR3 is CASSPNTDTQYF. The CDR3 DNA sequence: TGTGCCAGCAGCCCCAACACAGATACGCAGTATTTT.

The CDR3, as DNA: TGTGCCAGCAGCTTAGGGGGAGGAGTCTACGAGCAGTACTTC. This sequence encodes CASSLGGGVYEQYF. This chain connects TRBV7-2 to TRBJ2-7; D may be TRBD2 (6 bases). V lost 1 base, J lost 3 bases, and 10 bases lay in between. CDR3 length: 14 residues. The germline V gene has CDR1 SGHTA and CDR2 FQGNSA.

The chain recombines TRBV5-1 with TRBJ1-4; possible D gene TRBD1, 5 bases. CDR3 length equals 15 residues. Deletions cut 1 base from V and 8 bases from J, with 15 bases between. Germline CDR1 SGHRS, CDR2 YFSETQ. The CDR3 region is CASSLNSRVEEKLFF. The CDR3 DNA reads as TGCGCCAGCAGCTTGAACAGCAGGGTAGAGGAAAAACTGTTTTTT.

The chain is built from TRBV6-5 and TRBJ2-5; 8 nucleotides align to TRBD2. The CDR3 covers 15 residues. V lost 2 bases and J lost 7; bases outside the gene matches: 9. Germline V gene lookup returns CDR1 MNHEY and CDR2 SVGAGI. In DNA form, the CDR3 reads TGTGCCAGCAGTTACCCCTTAGGTAGCGGGGCGACCCAGTACTTC. Amino acids: CASSYPLGSGATQYF.

The rearrangement links TRBV3-1 (or the pseudogene TRBV3-2) to TRBJ1-1, with a tentative D call TRBD1 (5 bases). Germline CDR1 and CDR2: LGHDT and YNNKEL (reference sequence). The ends were cut back, 1 base at V and 4 bases at J, with 10 bases in the middle. This CDR3 has 14 amino acids. The CDR3 region has the DNA TGTGCCAGCAGCCAAGCAGGGCAAGGCACTGAAGCTTTCTTT. It codes for CASSQAGQGTEAFF.

The chain links TRBV6-5 to TRBJ1-4, with unresolved D. Germline lookup yields CDR1 MNHEY and CDR2 SVGAGI. Trimming pared 6 bases from V and 0 bases from J, leaving 5 bases between. The CDR3 spans 13 residues. CDR3 residues: CASRAATNEKLFF. DNA for the CDR3: TGTGCCAGCAGAGCTGCAACTAATGAAAAACTGTTTTTT.

The V gene is TRBV19, the J gene TRBJ1-2, with TRBD1 matching 9 bases. This CDR3 comprises 14 residues. CDR1 and CDR2 (germline): LNHDA, SQIVND (reference sequence). V lost 6 bases to trimming and J lost 3 bases; unmatched junction nucleotides: 5. In DNA form, the CDR3 reads TGTGCCAGTAGGAATTGGACAGGGGACTATGGCTACACCTTC. Translated, it gives CASRNWTGDYGYTF.

The sample holds a few counts of this clone. The chain has TRBV5-1 and TRBJ2-2, with 10 bases fitting TRBD2. The V and J ends lost 2 bases and 0 bases, in that order; junction bases with no gene match: 1. The CDR3 sequence is 16 residues long. Germline CDR1 SGHRS, CDR2 YFSETQ. The CDR3 loop reads CASSLTSGTNTGELFF. In nucleotides, the CDR3 is TGCGCCAGCAGCTTAACTAGCGGGACGAACACCGGGGAGCTGTTTTTT.

This clone was detected only once. CDR3 protein: CASSVGGRVSAADTQYF. In DNA, the CDR3 is TGTGCCAGCAGCGTGGGCGGAAGGGTGTCGGCCGCAGATACGCAGTATTTT. The V call is TRBV9, the J call TRBJ2-3; D unresolved. The V gene's germline CDR1 is SGDLS and CDR2 YYNGEE. V lost 2 bases to trimming and J lost 4 bases, with 20 bases between them. The CDR3 covers 17 residues. Together with reference TRBV9 and TRBJ2-3, the CDR3 gives the full variable domain: DSGVTQTPKHLITATGQRVTLRCSPRSGDLSVYWYQQSLDQGLQFLIQYYNGEERAKGNILERFSAQQFPDLHSELNLSSLELGDSALYFCASSVGGRVSAADTQYFGPGTRLTVL.

V usage is TRBV5-1 and J usage is TRBJ1-4; D not resolved. Trimming removed 1 base at V and 10 bases at J, with 14 bases between. This CDR3 contains 14 residues. The germline gives CDR1 SGHRS, CDR2 YFSETQ. The CDR3 region is CASSLMAGPGKLFF. For the CDR3, the DNA is TGCGCCAGCAGCTTGATGGCAGGTCCTGGAAAACTGTTTTTT.

The rearrangement uses TRBV12-3 or TRBV12-4 and TRBJ2-7, with 7 positions matching TRBD1. The V and J ends lost 6 bases and 1 base, in that order; junction bases with no gene match: 3. The CDR3 is made up of 13 amino acids. The CDR3 coding sequence is TGTGCCAGCAGGTCGACAGGGTCCTACGAGCAGTACTTC. Translating it yields CASRSTGSYEQYF.

In this sample, this clone turned up a few times. The V and J genes are TRBV6-2 or TRBV6-3 and TRBJ1-5, with D possibly matching TRBD1 (6 bases). Germline assignment: CDR1 MNHEY and CDR2 SVGEGT. The CDR3 is 16 amino acids. Trimming removed 6 bases from V and 6 bases from J, with 21 bases in between. The CDR3: CASSDSLYRVGQPQHF. The CDR3 DNA is TGTGCCAGCAGCGACTCCCTGTACAGGGTAGGTCAGCCCCAGCATTTT.

This chain joins TRBV19 and TRBJ1-4; TRBD1 is a possible D gene (6 bases). Germline values: CDR1 LNHDA, CDR2 SQIVND (reference sequence). The V and J ends lost 3 bases and 7 bases respectively, with 9 bases between them. The CDR3 is 13 amino acids. The CDR3 DNA follows: TGTGCCAGTAGTATCGGACAGATTGAAAAACTGTTTTTT. Translating it yields CASSIGQIEKLFF.

V gene TRBV9 combines with J gene TRBJ1-4; D ambiguous. V lost 7 bases and J lost 5, with 15 bases in between. Germline values: CDR1 SGDLS, CDR2 YYNGEE. The CDR3 runs 14 residues. CDR3 in amino acids: CASGPIGGNEKLFF. CDR3 coding DNA: TGTGCCAGCGGCCCCATCGGTGGGAATGAAAAACTGTTTTTT. Supplemented by reference TRBV9 and TRBJ1-4, the full variable domain reads DSGVTQTPKHLITATGQRVTLRCSPRSGDLSVYWYQQSLDQGLQFLIQYYNGEERAKGNILERFSAQQFPDLHSELNLSSLELGDSALYFCASGPIGGNEKLFFGSGTQLSVL.

The chain is built from TRBV6-2 or TRBV6-3 and TRBJ1-2, with TRBD1 identical over 9 bases. V lost 0 bases and J lost 3; bases outside the gene matches: 2. The CDR3 extends over 15 amino acids. CDR1 is MNHEY, CDR2 SVGEGT, per germline. The CDR3 here is CASSYSGTGYYGYTF. The DNA of the CDR3 is TGTGCCAGCAGTTACTCGGGGACAGGGTACTATGGCTACACCTTC.